The rows below give T cell receptor beta chains drawn from one sample of a study of blood T cells in healthy people across ages. TCRdb itself ran the 5' RACE reads through MiXCR, one entry per CDR3 protein. The sample consists of 1.5 million to 2 million distinct CDR3 sequences, around half of them appearing once. Sequencing input: blood. Receptors originate from a woman in her thirties or forties in good health. CDR3s include the opening cysteine and the closing phenylalanine or tryptophan. D genes are given only for firm matches. The size entry is marked missing in some rows and otherwise reads once, few, many or a size class.

>TRBJ1-2|few|NA|TRBV10-3
TGTGCCATCAGTGATCTGGGCGCCTATGGCTACACCTTC
CAISDLGAYGYTF
>TRBJ1-2|NA|TRBD1|TRBV4-1
TGCGCCAGCAGCCCCCCTGGGACAGGGATGCCTGGCTACACCTTC
CASSPPGTGMPGYTF
>TRBJ2-1|NA|TRBD1|TRBV6-5
TGTGCCAGCAGCCGATGGACAGGGGAAGGTGAGCAGTGCTTC
CASSRWTGEGEQCF
>TRBJ1-1|NA|TRBD1|TRBV7-2
TGTGCCTGCAGCTTCGATAGGGGGCGGAGCACTGAAGCTTTCTTT
CACSFDRGRSTEAFF
>TRBJ2-3|NA|NA|TRBV27
TGTGCCAGCAGTTTCCTTTTACAGGGAGATACGCAGTATTTT
CASSFLLQGDTQYF
>TRBJ1-1|NA|NA|TRBV29-1
TGCAGCGTTGGGACAGCCCCGAGGGACACTGAAGCTTTCTTT
CSVGTAPRDTEAFF
>TRBJ1-4|NA|NA|TRBV20-1
TGCAGTGCTAGTGAGCAGGGGCGCCGTTCTTGGAAAAAACTGTTTTTT
CSASEQGRRSWKKLFF
>TRBJ2-7|NA|NA|TRBV24-1
TGTGCCACCAGTGATTCTCGGACTAACTACGAGCAGTACTTC
CATSDSRTNYEQYF
>TRBJ2-1|few|TRBD2|TRBV6-2/TRBV6-3
TGTGCCAGCAGTTACATAGGGACTAGCGGGGGAGTGCACAATGAGCAGTTCTTC
CASSYIGTSGGVHNEQFF
>TRBJ2-1|NA|TRBD2|TRBV27
TGTGCCAGCAGTTTGTCCGGGACTAGGCCTAATGAGCAGTTCTTC
CASSLSGTRPNEQFF
>TRBJ2-5|NA|TRBD2|TRBV5-1
TGCGCCAGCAGCCGGTCGACTAGCTTACAAGAGACCCAGTACTTC
CASSRSTSLQETQYF
>TRBJ2-1|NA|NA|TRBV12-3/TRBV12-4
TGTGCCAGCAGTGCTAATTGGGAGCCCTACAATGAGCAGTTCTTC
CASSANWEPYNEQFF
>TRBJ1-1|NA|NA|TRBV12-3/TRBV12-4
TGTGCCAGCAGTTTTAGGACAGCGAACACTGAAGCTTTCTTT
CASSFRTANTEAFF
>TRBJ2-1|NA|TRBD1|TRBV20-1
TGCAGTGCTGGGGTGGCCACGAGACAGGGGGCGGGGGAGCAGTTCTTC
CSAGVATRQGAGEQFF
>TRBJ2-4|few|NA|TRBV27
TGTGCCAGCAGTCCTCGTGGGGATAGGGCCAAAAACATTCAGTACTTC
CASSPRGDRAKNIQYF
>TRBJ2-1|NA|NA|TRBV2
TGTGCCAGCTTCGGGGGTTTCTCTGCGGGGACGTATTTAAATGAGCAGTTCTTC
CASFGGFSAGTYLNEQFF
>TRBJ1-4|few|NA|TRBV20-1
TGCAGTGCTGAAACTACTAACAGAATGGGAGGAGAAAAACTGTTTTTT
CSAETTNRMGGEKLFF
>TRBJ2-3|few|TRBD2|TRBV12-3/TRBV12-4
TGTGCCAGCAGTTTATACGCTAGCGGATACACAGATACGCAGTATTTT
CASSLYASGYTDTQYF
>TRBJ2-1|NA|NA|TRBV7-8
TGTGCCAGCAGCTTAGACCCCGTAGCCTACAATGAGCAGTTCTTC
CASSLDPVAYNEQFF
>TRBJ1-5|NA|TRBD1|TRBV4-3
TGCGCCAGCAGCCACCACCGGGACAGGGGGGCTCCCCAGCATTTT
CASSHHRDRGAPQHF
>TRBJ2-5|NA|NA|TRBV9
TGTGCCAGCAGCGTAGGAGTAGCGGAAGAGACCCAGTACTTC
CASSVGVAEETQYF
>TRBJ1-1|NA|NA|TRBV10-2
TGCGCCAGCAGTGCTGCGGGCGTGAACACTGAAGCTTTCTTT
CASSAAGVNTEAFF
>TRBJ1-6|once|TRBD1|TRBV5-4
TGTGCCAGCAGCACCGCAGGGGGCGAGCTGGACTATAATTCACCCCTCCACTTT
CASSTAGGELDYNSPLHF
>TRBJ2-4|NA|NA|TRBV20-1
TGCAGTGCTCCTTCCCCCGTCGAGGTCAAAAACATTCAGTACTTC
CSAPSPVEVKNIQYF
>TRBJ1-2|few|NA|TRBV11-2
TGTGCCAGCAGCACGGGACGGTTCGACTATGGCTACACCTTC
CASSTGRFDYGYTF
>TRBJ2-3|NA|TRBD2|TRBV3-1
TGTGCCAGCAGCCAACTGAAGCAGGGGACTAGCGGCACAGATACGCAGTATTTT
CASSQLKQGTSGTDTQYF
>TRBJ2-7|NA|TRBD1|TRBV19
TGTGCCAGTAGTTTAACCGGGACAGGGCACGAGCAGTACTTC
CASSLTGTGHEQYF
>TRBJ2-5|NA|NA|TRBV28
TGTGCCAGCAGTTACTTGCTAAGGGCCGATGAGCAGTACTTC
CASSYLLRADEQYF
>TRBJ2-5|NA|TRBD2|TRBV7-2
TGTGCCAGCAGCCGCCAACTAGCGGGGGGGTTGGAGACCCAGTACTTC
CASSRQLAGGLETQYF
>TRBJ2-7|NA|NA|TRBV28
TGTGCCAGCAGTTTGGAGGGGCGAGGTTTCTACGAGCAGTACTTC
CASSLEGRGFYEQYF
>TRBJ2-3|NA|NA|TRBV2
TGCGCCAGCACCTACAGGGACTCCACAGATACGCAGTATTTT
CASTYRDSTDTQYF
>TRBJ1-2|NA|NA|TRBV28
TGTGCCAGCAGTTTCTTGGGGGTTAAGGGCGGCTACACCTTC
CASSFLGVKGGYTF
>TRBJ2-7|few|NA|TRBV20-1
TGCAGTGCCGAGGGGACTTATCCCTACGAGCAGTACTTC
CSAEGTYPYEQYF
>TRBJ2-3|NA|TRBD2|TRBV6-5
TGTGCCAGCAGTTACGAGGCTAGCGGGGAGGCGGGGTCAGATACGCAGTATTTT
CASSYEASGEAGSDTQYF
>TRBJ2-5|NA|TRBD1|TRBV5-1
TGCGCCAGCAGCATCACAGGGGGACAAGAGACCCAGTACTTC
CASSITGGQETQYF
>TRBJ2-3|NA|NA|TRBV20-1
TGCAGTGCTAGAGCGGACACAGATACGCAGTATTTT
CSARADTDTQYF
>TRBJ1-2|NA|TRBD1|TRBV6-1
TGTGCCAGCAGTGAAGCGGACAGGGGGCGTGGGGGCTACACCTTC
CASSEADRGRGGYTF
>TRBJ2-3|NA|NA|TRBV7-6
TGTGCCAGCAGATTAGGAGAATCTAGCACAGATACGCAGTATTTT
CASRLGESSTDTQYF
>TRBJ2-1|NA|NA|TRBV5-1
TGCGCCAGCAGCTTGGGCAGCGGTGAGACCCGGTTCTTC
CASSLGSGETRFF
>TRBJ2-7|NA|NA|TRBV20-1
TGCAGTGCTAGAGACGATTACACAGGGAGGTCCTACGAGCAGTACTTC
CSARDDYTGRSYEQYF
>TRBJ2-6|NA|NA|TRBV7-7
TGTGCTAGCAGCTTAGCGCCCACCTCTGGGGCCAACGTCCTGACTTTC
CASSLAPTSGANVLTF
>TRBJ1-1|once|TRBD1|TRBV29-1
TGCAGCGTTTACACAGGGGGCGCAGGGACTGAAGCTTTCTTT
CSVYTGGAGTEAFF
>TRBJ2-7|NA|NA|TRBV11-2
TGTGCCAGCAGCTTCGACGGCTTCCACGAGCAGTACTTC
CASSFDGFHEQYF
>TRBJ2-7|NA|NA|TRBV7-2
TGTGCCAGCAGCCCAGGGTCCACTTTCTACGAGCAGTACTTC
CASSPGSTFYEQYF
>TRBJ1-6|NA|NA|TRBV6-6
TGTGCCAGCAGTCAGCCGGGACGGTATAATTCACCCCTCCACTTT
CASSQPGRYNSPLHF
>TRBJ1-6|NA|NA|TRBV12-3/TRBV12-4
TGTGTCAGCAGTTCCACGGGGGCGCGAAGTTCACCCCTCCACTTT
CVSSSTGARSSPLHF
>TRBJ1-6|NA|TRBD1|TRBV6-2/TRBV6-3
TGTGCCAGCATCAATCCGGCAGGGGGATATAATTCACCCCTCCACTTT
CASINPAGGYNSPLHF
>TRBJ2-1|NA|TRBD1|TRBV7-2
TGTGCCAGCAGCGGACAGGGCCGGGGTGAGCAGTTCTTC
CASSGQGRGEQFF
>TRBJ2-3|NA|NA|TRBV28
TGTGCCAGCAGTTTTACAGGGCCGGTAGATACGCAGTATTTT
CASSFTGPVDTQYF
>TRBJ2-7|NA|NA|TRBV20-1
TGCAGTGCTTCTCCTAGGGGCAGGGGTAGCAATGAGCAGTACTTC
CSASPRGRGSNEQYF
>TRBJ2-3|NA|NA|TRBV7-2
TGTGCCAGCAGCCTGCACGAGCGTTCGCAGTATTTT
CASSLHERSQYF
>TRBJ2-7|few|NA|TRBV20-1
TGCAGTCCATCGGCCGGGTTGGATTACGAGCAGTACTTC
CSPSAGLDYEQYF
>TRBJ2-7|NA|TRBD2|TRBV7-2
TGTGCCAGCAGCGCACTACTAGCGGCAAGCTCCTACAATGAGCAGTACTTC
CASSALLAASSYNEQYF
>TRBJ1-5|once|NA|TRBV18
TGTGCCAGCTCACCAGGTTCGGGGCATCAGCCCCAGCATTTT
CASSPGSGHQPQHF
>TRBJ2-7|NA|NA|TRBV7-3
TGTGCCAGCAGCTTGGGGGTCGGAGTTAAGTATAATGAGCAGTACTTC
CASSLGVGVKYNEQYF
>TRBJ1-2|NA|NA|TRBV12-3/TRBV12-4
TGTGCCAGCAGTGCCGGACGGCACTATGGCTACACCTTC
CASSAGRHYGYTF
>TRBJ2-5|NA|NA|TRBV9
TGTGCCAGCAGCGTGCGCGGTACCCAAGAGACCCAGTACTTC
CASSVRGTQETQYF
>TRBJ2-5|NA|TRBD2|TRBV4-1
TGCGCCAGCAGCCAAGGGGGACAAGCGGGAGGCGTGTACTTC
CASSQGGQAGGVYF
>TRBJ2-1|NA|TRBD2|TRBV9
TGTGCCAGCAGCACCCGACTAGCGGGGGCTAGCTCCTACAATGAGCAGTTCTTC
CASSTRLAGASSYNEQFF
>TRBJ1-2|NA|TRBD1|TRBV7-2
TGTGCCAGCAGCCCAGGACAGGCCCATTTCAATGGCTACACCTTC
CASSPGQAHFNGYTF